The 11 T cell receptor beta chains below were found in one sample sequenced in a study of T-cell reconstitution after alpha-beta-depleted transplantation in children. For TCRbeta, the library was prepared with unique molecular identifiers. TCRdb analysed the PCR reads with MiXCR anew, one entry per CDR3 protein. This sample has 65,000 to 70,000 distinct CDR3 sequences; around 4.7% occur once, and the top ten carry 15% to 20%. The material sequenced was PBMCs, mostly from graft donor cells, taken 180 days after TCRalphabeta/CD19-depleted stem cell transplant. These receptors were obtained from a boy younger than two who had a stem cell transplant for acute myeloid leukemia, so the T cells may come from the graft donor.

This clonotype was counted ten times or more. The chain has TRBV29-1 and TRBJ2-7, with a tentative D call TRBD2 (5 bases). This CDR3 is 13 amino acids long. Germline assignment: CDR1 SQVTM and CDR2 ANQGSEA. Trimming removed 4 bases at V and 2 bases at J, with 12 bases between. This CDR3 reads CSVVWETAYEQYF. The CDR3 DNA reads as TGCAGCGTTGTTTGGGAGACCGCCTACGAGCAGTACTTC.

This clonotype was seen ten or more times. The chain has TRBV11-3 and TRBJ2-3; D not resolved. This CDR3 is 13 amino acids long. V was trimmed by 2 bases and J by 2 bases, leaving 5 bases between them. CDR1 is SGHNT, CDR2 YENEEA, per germline. CDR3 loop: CASSLTTTDTQYF. In nucleotides, the CDR3 is TGTGCCAGCAGCTTAACGACCACAGATACGCAGTATTTT.

This clonotype was seen at least ten times. The chain carries TRBV15 and TRBJ2-1, with no clear D. CDR3 length: 14 amino acids. The germline V and J ends were trimmed by 5 bases and 8 bases, with 16 bases remaining between them. Germline V gene sequence: CDR1 LNHNV, CDR2 YYDKDF (reference sequence). CDR3 loop: CATSGRWGWDEQFF. CDR3 nucleotide sequence: TGTGCCACCAGCGGACGATGGGGATGGGATGAGCAGTTCTTC.

This clonotype was seen at least ten times. The V and J genes are TRBV20-1 and TRBJ2-4; no reliable D call. The ends were cut back, 6 bases at V and 0 bases at J, with 9 bases in the middle. The CDR3 has 13 residues. Germline V gene data show CDR1 as DFQATT and CDR2 as SNEGSKA (reference sequence). The CDR3 sequence is CSAERIAKNIQYF. The CDR3 DNA follows: TGCAGTGCCGAAAGGATAGCCAAAAACATTCAGTACTTC.

Many counts were recorded for this clonotype. The CDR3 DNA sequence: TGTGCCAGCAGGTACGACAGGGCCTTCTACGAGCAGTACTTC. It specifies CASRYDRAFYEQYF. This chain connects TRBV6-5 to TRBJ2-7, with 7 nucleotides matching TRBD1. J was trimmed by 3 bases and V by 6 bases; bases with no gene match: 8. This CDR3 is 14 amino acids long. The germline CDR1 and CDR2 sequences are MNHEY and SVGAGI.

This clonotype was counted ten times or more. The chain employs TRBV12-3 or TRBV12-4 and TRBJ2-1; 8 bases line up with TRBD1. This CDR3 has 15 amino acids. V shed 5 bases, J shed 2 bases, and the junction held 5 bases outside the gene matches. The CDR3 spells CASSRQGSTYNEQFF. The CDR3 bases are TGTGCCAGCAGTAGACAGGGGAGCACCTACAATGAGCAGTTCTTC.

The sample holds many counts of this clonotype. This sequence joins TRBV5-1 and TRBJ1-6, with D uncertain. With 0 bases removed from V and 10 bases from J, the gap between germline ends came to 14 bases. The CDR3 runs 15 residues. CDR1 and CDR2 from the germline V gene are SGHRS and YFSETQ. The CDR3 nucleotides are TGCGCCAGCAGCTTGGAATTTAACAGAGACTCACCCCTCCACTTT. It is translated as CASSLEFNRDSPLHF.

In this sample, this clonotype turned up many times. The V and J genes are TRBV6-5 and TRBJ1-4; D call uncertain. The CDR3 spans 13 residues. The V and J ends lost 0 bases and 12 bases respectively, with 11 bases between them. Germline CDR1 MNHEY, CDR2 SVGAGI. The CDR3 nucleotides are TGTGCCAGCAGTTACTCCCTGGACGGGGAACTGTTTTTT. It codes for CASSYSLDGELFF.

This clonotype was picked up many times. This chain joins TRBV12-3 or TRBV12-4 and TRBJ2-2; D is perhaps TRBD2 (6 bases). The CDR3 runs 15 residues. The CDR3 DNA reads TGTGCTTCCTGGTGGGGGACTTTGAACACCGGGGAGCTGTTTTTT. Translated: CASWWGTLNTGELFF.

This clonotype was detected many times. The V call is TRBV4-2, the J call TRBJ1-2; weak D call: TRBD1 (5 bases). Trimming cost V 0 bases and J 3 bases, with 17 bases left between them. Per germline, CDR1 LGHNA and CDR2 YNFKEQ. The CDR3 contains 17 residues. The CDR3 DNA follows: TGTGCCAGCAGCCAAGATACGGCCGACAGCTCTCACTATGGCTACACCTTC. Its translation: CASSQDTADSSHYGYTF.

In its sample, this clonotype was seen many times. The gene calls are TRBV12-3 or TRBV12-4 and TRBJ2-2; D is possibly TRBD2 (5 bases). CDR3 length equals 16 residues. V dropped 1 base and J dropped 5 bases, with 14 bases sitting between them. The CDR3 nucleotides are TGTGCCAGCAGTTTAGGTGCAACTAGTAGTACCGGGGAGCTGTTTTTT. Translation: CASSLGATSSTGELFF.